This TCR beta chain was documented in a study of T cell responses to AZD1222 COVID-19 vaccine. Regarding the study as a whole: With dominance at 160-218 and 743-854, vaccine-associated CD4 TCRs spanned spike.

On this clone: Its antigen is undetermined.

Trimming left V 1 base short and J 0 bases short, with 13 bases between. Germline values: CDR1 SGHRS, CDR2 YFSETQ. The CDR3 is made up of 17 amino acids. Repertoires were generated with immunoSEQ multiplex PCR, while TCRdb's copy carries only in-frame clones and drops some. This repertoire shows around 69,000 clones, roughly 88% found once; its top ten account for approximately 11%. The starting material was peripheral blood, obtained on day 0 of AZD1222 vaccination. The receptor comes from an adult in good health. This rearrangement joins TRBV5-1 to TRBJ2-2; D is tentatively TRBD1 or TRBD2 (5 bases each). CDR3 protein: CASSLRIGAANTGELFF. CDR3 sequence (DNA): TGCGCCAGCAGCTTGCGAATCGGGGCCGCGAACACCGGGGAGCTGTTTTTT.